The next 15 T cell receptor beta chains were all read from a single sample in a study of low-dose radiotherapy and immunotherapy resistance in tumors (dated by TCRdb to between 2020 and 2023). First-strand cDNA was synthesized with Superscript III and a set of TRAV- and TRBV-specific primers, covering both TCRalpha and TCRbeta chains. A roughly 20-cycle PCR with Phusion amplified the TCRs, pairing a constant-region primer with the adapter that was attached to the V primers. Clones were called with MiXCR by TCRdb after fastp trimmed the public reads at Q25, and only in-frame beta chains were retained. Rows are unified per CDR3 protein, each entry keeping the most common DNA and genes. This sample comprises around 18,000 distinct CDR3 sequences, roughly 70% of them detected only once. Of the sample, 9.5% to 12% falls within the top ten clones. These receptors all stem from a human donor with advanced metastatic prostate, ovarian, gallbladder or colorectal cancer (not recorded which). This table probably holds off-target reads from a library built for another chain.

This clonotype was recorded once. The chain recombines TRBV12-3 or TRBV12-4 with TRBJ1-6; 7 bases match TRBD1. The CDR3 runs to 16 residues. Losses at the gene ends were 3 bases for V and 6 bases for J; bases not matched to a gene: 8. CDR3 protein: CASSFFAQGGNSPLHF. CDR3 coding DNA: TGTGCCAGCAGTTTCTTCGCCCAGGGGGGTAATTCACCCCTCCACTTT.

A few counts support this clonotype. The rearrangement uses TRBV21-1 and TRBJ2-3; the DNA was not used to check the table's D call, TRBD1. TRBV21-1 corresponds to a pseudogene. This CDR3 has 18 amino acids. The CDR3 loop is CASRRVVISAGGTDTQYF. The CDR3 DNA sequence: TGTGCCAGCAGGCGCGTTGTTATATCGGCGGGGGGCACAGATACGCAGTATTTT.

CDR3 in amino acids: CSATGQINQPQHF. For the CDR3, the DNA is TGCAGTGCTACGGGACAGATCAATCAGCCCCAGCATTTT. The V call is TRBV20-1, the J call TRBJ1-5; TRBD1 matches at 7 bases. There are 13 residues in the CDR3. Germline trimming cut 4 bases from V and 3 bases from J; bases unmatched to any gene: 3. Germline values: CDR1 DFQATT, CDR2 SNEGSKA (reference sequence).

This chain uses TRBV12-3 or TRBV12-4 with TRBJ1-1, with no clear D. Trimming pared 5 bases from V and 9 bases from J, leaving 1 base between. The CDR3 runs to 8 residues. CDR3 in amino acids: CASSQAFF. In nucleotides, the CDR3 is TGTGCCAGCAGTCAAGCTTTCTTT.

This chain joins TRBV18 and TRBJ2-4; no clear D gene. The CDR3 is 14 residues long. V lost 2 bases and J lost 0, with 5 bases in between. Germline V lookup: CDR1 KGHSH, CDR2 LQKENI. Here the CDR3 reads CASSPMRAKNIQYF. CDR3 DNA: TGTGCCAGCTCACCAATGCGAGCCAAAAACATTCAGTACTTC. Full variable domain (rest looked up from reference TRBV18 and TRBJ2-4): NAGVMQNPRHLVRRRGQEARLRCSPMKGHSHVYWYRQLPEEGLKFMVYLQKENIIDESGMPKERFSAEFPKEGPSILRIQQVVRGDSAAYFCASSPMRAKNIQYFGAGTRLSVL.

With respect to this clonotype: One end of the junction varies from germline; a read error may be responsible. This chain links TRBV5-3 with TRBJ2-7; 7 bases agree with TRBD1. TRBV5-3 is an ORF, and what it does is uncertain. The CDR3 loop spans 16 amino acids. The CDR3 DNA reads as TGTGCCAGCAGCTTGGTTTTCGGCAGGGGGACCTACGAGCAGTACTTC. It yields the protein CASSLVFGRGTYEQYF.

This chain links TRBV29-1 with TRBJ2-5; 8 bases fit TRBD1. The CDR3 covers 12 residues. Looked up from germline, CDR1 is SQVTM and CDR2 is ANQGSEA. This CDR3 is CNGGQGGETQYF. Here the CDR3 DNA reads TGCAACGGTGGACAGGGTGGAGAGACCCAGTACTTC.

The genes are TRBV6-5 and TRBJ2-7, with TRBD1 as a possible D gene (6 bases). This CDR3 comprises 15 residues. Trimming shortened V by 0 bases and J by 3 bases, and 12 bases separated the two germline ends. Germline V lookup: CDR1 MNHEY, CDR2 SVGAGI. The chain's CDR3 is CASSYSAGAGYEQYF. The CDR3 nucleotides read TGTGCCAGCAGTTACTCGGCAGGGGCGGGCTACGAGCAGTACTTC.

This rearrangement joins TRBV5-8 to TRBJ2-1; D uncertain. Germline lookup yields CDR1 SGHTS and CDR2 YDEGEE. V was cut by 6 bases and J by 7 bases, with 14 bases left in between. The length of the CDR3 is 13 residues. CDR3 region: CASTSLEKNEQFF. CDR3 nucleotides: TGTGCCAGCACTTCCCTAGAGAAGAATGAGCAGTTCTTC.

The CDR3 DNA is TGCGCCAGCAGCCAAGATCCCCTGACTAGCGGGGTTTCCTACAATGAGCAGTTCTTC. This gives the protein CASSQDPLTSGVSYNEQFF. The chain recombines TRBV1 with TRBJ2-1; TRBD2 was called by the table and not checked on the DNA. TRBV1 is an annotated pseudogene. CDR3 length equals 19 residues.

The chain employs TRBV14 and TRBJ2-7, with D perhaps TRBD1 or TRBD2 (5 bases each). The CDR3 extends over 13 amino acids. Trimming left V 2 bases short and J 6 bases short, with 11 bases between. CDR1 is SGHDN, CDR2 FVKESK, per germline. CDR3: CASSQFAGTEQYF. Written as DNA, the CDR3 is TGTGCCAGCAGCCAATTTGCAGGGACCGAGCAGTACTTC.

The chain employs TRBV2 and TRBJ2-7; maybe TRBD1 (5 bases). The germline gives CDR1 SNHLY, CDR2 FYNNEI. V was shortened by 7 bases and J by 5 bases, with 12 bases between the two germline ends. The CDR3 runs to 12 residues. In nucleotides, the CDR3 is TGTGCCAGCACCAGGGCTACTAACGAGCAGTACTTC. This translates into CASTRATNEQYF. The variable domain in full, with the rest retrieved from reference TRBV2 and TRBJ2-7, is EPEVTQTPSHQVTQMGQEVILRCVPISNHLYFYWYRQILGQKVEFLVSFYNNEISEKSEIFDDQFSVERPDGSNFTLKIRSTKLEDSAMYFCASTRATNEQYFGPGTRLTVT.

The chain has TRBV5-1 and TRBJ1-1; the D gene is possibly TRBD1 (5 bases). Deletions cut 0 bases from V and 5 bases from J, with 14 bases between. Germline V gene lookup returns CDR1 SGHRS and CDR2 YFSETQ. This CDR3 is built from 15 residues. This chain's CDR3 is CASSLAQGGGTEAFF. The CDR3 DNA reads TGCGCCAGCAGCTTGGCCCAGGGAGGTGGGACTGAAGCTTTCTTT.

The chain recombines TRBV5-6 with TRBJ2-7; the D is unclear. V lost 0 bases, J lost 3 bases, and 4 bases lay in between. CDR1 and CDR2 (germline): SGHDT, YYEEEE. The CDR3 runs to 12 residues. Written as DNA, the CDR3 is TGTGCCAGCAGCTTGGGCGGCTACGAGCAGTACTTC. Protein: CASSLGGYEQYF. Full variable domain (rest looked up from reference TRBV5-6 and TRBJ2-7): DAGVTQSPTHLIKTRGQQVTLRCSPKSGHDTVSWYQQALGQGPQFIFQYYEEEERQRGNFPDRFSGHQFPNYSSELNVNALLLGDSALYLCASSLGGYEQYFGPGTRLTVT.

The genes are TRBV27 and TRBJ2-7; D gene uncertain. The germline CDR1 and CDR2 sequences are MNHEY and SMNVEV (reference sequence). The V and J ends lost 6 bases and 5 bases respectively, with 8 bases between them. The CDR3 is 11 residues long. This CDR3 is CASRPGHEQYF. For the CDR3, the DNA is TGTGCCAGCAGGCCCGGGCACGAGCAGTACTTC.